Below are 32 T cell receptor beta chains sequenced from a single sample in a study of breast tumors, draining lymph nodes, adjacent tissues. Samples came from axillary lymph nodes draining the breast cancer. From the multiplex PCR reads, TCRdb called clonotypes with MiXCR, one entry per CDR3 protein. This table has under 300,000 distinct CDR3 sequences, around 34% appearing once. The sequenced material came from axillary lymph node tissue. These receptors originate from a female donor with breast cancer. Some clones in this sample may be carry-over from other donors' samples.

This clonotype came up many times. The chain joins TRBV7-8 to TRBJ2-7; D possibly uses TRBD1 or TRBD2 (5 bases each). The CDR3 runs 12 residues. CDR1 is SGHVS and CDR2 is FQNEAQ in the germline V gene. With 4 bases removed from V and 5 bases from J, the gap between germline ends came to 9 bases. CDR3: CASSSGPHEQYF. The CDR3 DNA is TGTGCCAGCAGCTCGGGACCGCACGAGCAGTACTTC.

This clonotype was found many times. The chain employs TRBV19 and TRBJ1-2; D ambiguous. In germline, CDR1 is LNHDA, CDR2 SQIVND (reference sequence). The CDR3 has 12 residues. The germline V and J ends were trimmed by 0 bases and 8 bases, with 7 bases remaining between them. The CDR3 nucleotides read TGTGCCAGTAGTATAGAGGGTCGGGGCTACACCTTC. It specifies CASSIEGRGYTF.

V gene TRBV2 combines with J gene TRBJ1-4; D might be TRBD1 (6 bases). This CDR3 is 15 amino acids long. The germline gives CDR1 SNHLY, CDR2 FYNNEI. Trimming took 6 bases from V and 7 from J, leaving 18 bases between them. This CDR3 reads CASSPTGTHTEKLFF. DNA of the CDR3: TGTGCCAGCAGCCCTACAGGGACGCACACTGAAAAACTGTTTTTT.

This clonotype was recorded at least ten times. The chain recombines TRBV20-1 with TRBJ2-3; D not certain. Trimming took 5 bases from V and 4 from J, leaving 10 bases between them. CDR1 and CDR2 (germline): DFQATT, SNEGSKA (reference sequence). CDR3 length: 12 amino acids. This CDR3 reads CSALLRSDTQYF. CDR3 coding DNA: TGCAGTGCTTTATTAAGGTCAGATACGCAGTATTTT.

There are many counts of this clonotype. The chain is built from TRBV6-6 and TRBJ2-5; D gene uncertain. Trimming removed 5 bases at V and 13 bases at J, with 17 bases between. The CDR3 has 12 amino acids. CDR1 and CDR2 (germline): MNHNY, SVGAGI (reference sequence). In nucleotides, the CDR3 is TGTGCCAGCAGTGAAGTTTCCGCCCGTCGGTACTTC. Its protein is CASSEVSARRYF.

Turning to this clonotype: A much more abundant neighbour one base away suggests this may be a read error. V usage is TRBV6-2 or TRBV6-3 and J usage is TRBJ1-6; no clear D gene. Germline loops: CDR1 MNHEY, CDR2 SVGEGT. V was pared by 5 bases and J by 7 bases, with 18 bases between. The CDR3 is made up of 16 amino acids. CDR3 in amino acids: CASSLGTGNRNSPLHF. CDR3 bases: TGTGCCAGCAGTCTCGGTACCGGGAATCGGAATTCACCCCTCCACTTT.

The V gene is TRBV6-1, the J gene TRBJ1-2, with D unresolved. V was trimmed by 5 bases and J by 6 bases, leaving 10 bases between them. The CDR3 is 12 amino acids. CDR1 and CDR2 (germline): MNHNS, SASEGT. In DNA, the CDR3 is TGTGCCAGCAGTCCTGGCGGCGATGGCTACACCTTC. It yields the protein CASSPGGDGYTF.

The rearrangement links TRBV20-1 to TRBJ1-6; no reliable D call. Germline lookup yields CDR1 DFQATT and CDR2 SNEGSKA (reference sequence). V lost 0 bases and J 8 bases, leaving 17 bases between the germline ends. The CDR3 has 16 residues. The DNA of the CDR3 is TGCAGTGCTAGAGATTCTGGAAACACCATGTATTCACCCCTCCACTTT. Amino acid sequence: CSARDSGNTMYSPLHF.

The V call is TRBV5-1, the J call TRBJ2-1; perhaps TRBD1 as D (6 bases). Germline CDR1 SGHRS, CDR2 YFSETQ. The CDR3 is made up of 17 amino acids. V was clipped by 1 base and J by 4 bases, with 18 bases between them. CDR3 sequence (DNA): TGCGCCAGCAGCTTGTTAGGTGGGGAAGGGGGATACAATGAGCAGTTCTTC. Its protein product is CASSLLGGEGGYNEQFF. Full variable domain (remainder filled in from reference TRBV5-1 and TRBJ2-1): KAGVTQTPRYLIKTRGQQVTLSCSPISGHRSVSWYQQTPGQGLQFLFEYFSETQRNKGNFPGRFSGRQFSNSRSEMNVSTLELGDSALYLCASSLLGGEGGYNEQFFGPGTRLTVL.

The rearrangement joins TRBV2 to TRBJ2-3; tentative D call: TRBD1 (5 bases). The CDR3 is 16 amino acids. CDR1 SNHLY and CDR2 FYNNEI come from the germline V gene. Trimming took off 2 bases at V and 6 bases at J, with 18 bases between the two ends. CDR3 protein: CASSESGASGFDTQYF. CDR3 nucleotides: TGTGCCAGCAGTGAAAGTGGGGCGAGTGGTTTTGATACGCAGTATTTT.

Note on this clonotype: A read error may explain this, as a much larger clone is one base away. The rearrangement uses TRBV12-3 or TRBV12-4 and TRBJ2-7, with 10 bases fitting TRBD2. Trimming at V came to 0 bases and at J to 6 bases, leaving 5 bases not matched to a gene. The CDR3 has 15 amino acids. The CDR3 is CASSLALAGVCEQYF. In DNA, the CDR3 is TGTGCCAGCAGTTTAGCCCTAGCGGGAGTCTGCGAGCAGTACTTC.

This clonotype was observed a few times. The V gene is TRBV28, the J gene TRBJ2-6; TRBD1 aligns across 8 bases. V trimming: 5 bases; J trimming: 3 bases; junction bases outside the gene matches: 3. The CDR3 is 15 amino acids. CDR1 is MDHEN and CDR2 is SYDVKM in the germline V gene. CDR3 coding DNA: TGTGCCAGCAGTCGGACAGGGTTTGGGGCCAACGTCCTGACTTTC. This codes for CASSRTGFGANVLTF.

Ten or more counts support this clonotype. The rearrangement links TRBV4-2 to TRBJ2-2; 11 bases are a match to TRBD2. With V trimmed by 5 bases and J by 7 bases, 9 bases remained unmatched. Germline-derived CDR1 and CDR2 are LGHNA and YNFKEQ. This CDR3 is 16 amino acids long. The CDR3 spells CASSTGTSGGNGELFF. CDR3 in DNA: TGTGCCAGCAGCACAGGGACTAGCGGAGGCAACGGGGAGCTGTTTTTT.

As for this clonotype: The junction departs from germline at one end; a sequencing error may be responsible. V and J are TRBV24-1 and TRBJ2-1; TRBD2 matches 7 bases. This CDR3 contains 13 residues. Germline V gives CDR1 KGHDR, CDR2 SFDVKD. This chain's CDR3 is CATSDGLVHERFF. Here the CDR3 DNA reads TGTGCCACCAGTGACGGACTAGTCCATGAGCGGTTCTTC.

In the case of this clonotype: A read error may be the cause here, since a much bigger clone is one base away. The chain is built from TRBV20-1 and TRBJ2-7; D might be TRBD1 (6 bases). The CDR3 sequence is 11 residues long. Germline CDR1 and CDR2: DFQATT and SNEGSKA (reference sequence). The CDR3 DNA is TGCAGTGCTAGAGATCCGACAGGAAAGTCCTTC. This encodes CSARDPTGKSF.

CDR3 sequence reads: CASSVGPGTGQETQYF. For the CDR3, the DNA is TGTGCCAGCAGCGTAGGTCCTGGGACAGGACAAGAGACCCAGTACTTC. The chain carries TRBV9 and TRBJ2-5, with 8 nucleotides matching TRBD1. This CDR3 comprises 16 residues. Germline CDR1 reads SGDLS; CDR2 reads YYNGEE. With 0 bases clipped from V and 2 bases from J, the junction kept 6 bases outside the gene matches.

This clonotype was recorded at least ten times. The rearrangement uses TRBV29-1 and TRBJ1-6; 8 nucleotides agree with TRBD1. CDR1 is SQVTM and CDR2 is ANQGSEA in the germline V gene. The CDR3 loop spans 14 amino acids. J was trimmed by 7 bases and V by 5 bases; bases with no gene match: 7. CDR3 amino acids: CSVQPGGPNSPLHF. As DNA, the CDR3 is TGCAGCGTTCAACCAGGGGGCCCCAATTCACCCCTCCACTTT. Full variable domain (rest looked up from reference TRBV29-1 and TRBJ1-6): SAVISQKPSRDICQRGTSLTIQCQVDSQVTMMFWYRQQPGQSLTLIATANQGSEATYESGFVIDKFPISRPNLTFSTLTVSNMSPEDSSIYLCSVQPGGPNSPLHFGNGTRLTVT.

A remark on this clonotype: A read error is possible here, since a much larger clone lies one base away. The V gene is TRBV9, the J gene TRBJ1-2; D call uncertain. The CDR3 totals 14 residues. V was pared by 4 bases and J by 8 bases, with 18 bases between. Germline V gene data show CDR1 as SGDLS and CDR2 as YYNGEE. CDR3 sequence reads: CASSQGYPSLGYTF. The CDR3 DNA is TGTGCCAGCAGCCAAGGGTATCCCAGTTTGGGCTACACCTTC.

J is TRBJ1-6 and V is TRBV20-1, with unresolved D. Germline V lookup: CDR1 DFQATT, CDR2 SNEGSKA (reference sequence). V was shortened by 3 bases and J by 2 bases, with 14 bases between the two germline ends. The CDR3 is made up of 16 amino acids. The CDR3 here is CSASRAGVPYNSPLHF. CDR3 nucleotide sequence: TGCAGTGCTAGCAGAGCGGGAGTCCCCTATAATTCACCCCTCCACTTT.

The sample holds one count of this clonotype. Since a much larger clone is just one base distant, this may be a read error. The rearrangement joins TRBV11-2 to TRBJ2-7, with D maybe TRBD2 (5 bases). This CDR3 is 14 amino acids long. Trimming shortened V by 5 bases and J by 4 bases, and 15 bases separated the two germline ends. Germline CDR1 and CDR2: SGHAT and FQNNGV. The CDR3 loop reads CASSPWGSAYEQYF. The CDR3 nucleotides read TGTGCCAGCAGCCCTTGGGGTAGCGCGTACGAGCAGTACTTC.

This clonotype was counted many times. The chain employs TRBV2 and TRBJ2-2, with 8 nucleotides matching TRBD1. The V gene's germline CDR1 is SNHLY and CDR2 FYNNEI. There are 14 residues in the CDR3. Unmatched junction bases numbered 13, after V lost 4 bases and J lost 15 bases. CDR3 sequence (DNA): TGTGCCAGCAGTGTAAGACAGGGGATCATGGAAGTGTTTTTT. This codes for CASSVRQGIMEVFF.

In its sample, this clonotype was seen many times. The rearrangement joins TRBV9 to TRBJ1-2; 12 bases align to TRBD1. The CDR3 loop spans 15 amino acids. Losses at the gene ends were 7 bases for V and 6 bases for J; bases not matched to a gene: 10. Germline V lookup: CDR1 SGDLS, CDR2 YYNGEE. CDR3 coding DNA: TGTGCCAGCCATCCCGGGACAGGGGGCTCGGATGGCTACACCTTC. Translation gives CASHPGTGGSDGYTF.

This clonotype was recorded at least ten times. V gene TRBV24-1 combines with J gene TRBJ2-3; D perhaps matches TRBD1 (5 bases). Trimming removed 0 bases from V and 2 bases from J, with 8 bases in between. The germline V gene has CDR1 KGHDR and CDR2 SFDVKD. The CDR3 contains 15 residues. This chain's CDR3 is CATSDLRGNTDTQYF. In DNA form, the CDR3 reads TGTGCCACCAGTGATTTGAGGGGAAACACAGATACGCAGTATTTT.

This clonotype was found many times. This sequence joins TRBV9 and TRBJ2-1, with D perhaps TRBD1 or TRBD2 (5 bases each). The germline CDR1 and CDR2 sequences are SGDLS and YYNGEE. The CDR3 consists of 13 residues. V shed 1 base and J shed 7 bases, with 9 bases lying between them. Here the CDR3 DNA reads TGTGCCAGCAGCGTATTGGGGGAGAATGAGCAGTTCTTC. Its translation is CASSVLGENEQFF.

This clonotype was found many times. The genes are TRBV11-2 and TRBJ1-3; TRBD1 aligns across 7 bases. V shed 5 bases, J shed 0 bases, and the junction held 7 bases outside the gene matches. The CDR3 contains 16 residues. Germline assignment: CDR1 SGHAT and CDR2 FQNNGV. This CDR3 reads CASSPQTGTSGNTIYF. CDR3 DNA sequence: TGTGCCAGCAGCCCCCAGACAGGGACCTCTGGAAACACCATATATTTT.

This clonotype occurred a few times. The gene calls are TRBV2 and TRBJ2-7, with TRBD1 matching over 8 bases. Losses at the gene ends were 5 bases for V and 0 bases for J; bases not matched to a gene: 9. The CDR3 runs 16 residues. CDR1 and CDR2 (germline): SNHLY, FYNNEI. The CDR3 sequence: CASSPRDRSTSYEQYF. In DNA form, the CDR3 reads TGTGCCAGCAGTCCACGGGACAGGTCTACCTCCTACGAGCAGTACTTC.

This clonotype was recorded at least ten times. The junction departs from the called germline gene at one end, perhaps through a read error. CDR3 bases: TGCAGTGCCACCGAGGGGGAGACCCAGTCCTTC. Residues: CSATEGETQSF. This chain joins TRBV20-1 and TRBJ2-5, with D possibly matching TRBD1 (6 bases). Germline CDR1 reads DFQATT; CDR2 reads SNEGSKA (reference sequence). The CDR3 runs 11 residues.

The sample holds many counts of this clonotype. The chain carries TRBV6-6 and TRBJ2-3; no reliable D call. The CDR3 sequence is 12 residues long. The V end lost 11 bases, the J end lost 8 bases, and 17 bases lay between the germline ends. Per germline, CDR1 MNHNY and CDR2 SVGAGI (reference sequence). The CDR3 loop reads CAGKSWDGTQYF. Here the CDR3 DNA reads TGTGCCGGGAAATCTTGGGATGGTACGCAGTATTTT.

This clonotype was detected many times. The rearrangement links TRBV20-1 to TRBJ2-2; tentative D call: TRBD2 (7 bases). V was clipped by 6 bases and J by 1 base, with 12 bases between them. The CDR3 runs to 14 residues. Germline V lookup: CDR1 DFQATT, CDR2 SNEGSKA (reference sequence). The CDR3 loop is CSAPRGQNTGELFF. The CDR3 nucleotides are TGCAGTGCCCCGCGGGGGCAGAACACCGGGGAGCTGTTTTTT.

The chain links TRBV5-6 to TRBJ2-1; 10 bases line up with TRBD2. Losses at the gene ends were 0 bases for V and 4 bases for J; bases not matched to a gene: 4. The germline CDR1 and CDR2 sequences are SGHDT and YYEEEE. The CDR3 has 16 residues. The CDR3 region is CASSLAASGSYNEQFF. CDR3 DNA: TGTGCCAGCAGCTTGGCCGCTAGCGGGAGTTACAATGAGCAGTTCTTC. The full variable domain, with the rest looked up from reference TRBV5-6 and TRBJ2-1, is DAGVTQSPTHLIKTRGQQVTLRCSPKSGHDTVSWYQQALGQGPQFIFQYYEEEERQRGNFPDRFSGHQFPNYSSELNVNALLLGDSALYLCASSLAASGSYNEQFFGPGTRLTVL.

The J gene is TRBJ2-7, the V gene TRBV6-5, with 7 bases aligning to TRBD1. This CDR3 comprises 14 residues. V gave up 6 bases and J gave up 4 bases; unmatched junction bases: 9. In germline, CDR1 is MNHEY, CDR2 SVGAGI. The CDR3, as DNA: TGTGCCAGCAGGCCACAGGGGCGCCCTTACGAGCAGTACTTC. Translation: CASRPQGRPYEQYF.

This clonotype was seen at least ten times. This chain links TRBV4-3 with TRBJ2-2; TRBD1 or TRBD2 may be the D gene (5 bases each). The CDR3 has 16 residues. Germline CDR1 reads LGHNA; CDR2 reads YSLEER. V shed 1 base and J shed 0 bases, with 9 bases lying between them. CDR3 nucleotides: TGCGCCAGCAGCCAAGCGCGAGGGGCGAACACCGGGGAGCTGTTTTTT. As protein: CASSQARGANTGELFF.